The 9 T cell receptor beta chains below were found in one sample sequenced in a study of blood T cell repertoires in COVID-19. Assay used: immunoSEQ multiplex PCR; TCRdb lists only in-frame clones, some missing. The repertoire holds about 73,000 clones, with 75% to 85% as singletons. What was sequenced was peripheral blood. These receptor sequences come from a woman aged 55-70 years with acute or convalescent COVID-19.

In its sample, this clone was seen a few times. The J gene is TRBJ1-6, the V gene TRBV5-6, with TRBD1 identical over 9 bases. Unmatched junction bases numbered 6, after V lost 1 base and J lost 7 bases. The germline gives CDR1 SGHDT, CDR2 YYEEEE. The CDR3 sequence is 16 residues long. The CDR3 nucleotides read TGTGCCAGCAGCTTGTTAAGGACAGGGGAGAATTCACCCCTCCACTTT. Protein product: CASSLLRTGENSPLHF.

This clone was seen only once. This sequence joins TRBV6-5 and TRBJ1-2; 8 nucleotides agree with TRBD1. V lost 7 bases, J lost 2 bases, and 6 bases stayed unmatched. Germline V gene data show CDR1 as MNHEY and CDR2 as SVGAGI. The CDR3 contains 14 residues. The CDR3 DNA follows: TGTGCCAGCAACCGGGACAGGAACAACTATGGCTACACCTTC. Amino acids: CASNRDRNNYGYTF.

This rearrangement joins TRBV19 to TRBJ1-2, with D tentatively TRBD1 (5 bases). The CDR3 sequence is 16 residues long. V was trimmed by 3 bases and J by 2 bases, leaving 16 bases between them. Germline assignment: CDR1 LNHDA and CDR2 SQIVND (reference sequence). CDR3 nucleotide sequence: TGTGCCAGTAGTATTTGGGGCAGGGCGATCAACTATGGCTACACCTTC. Its protein product is CASSIWGRAINYGYTF.

This clone was seen just once. The chain carries TRBV6-5 and TRBJ1-3, with D tentatively TRBD1 (5 bases). Trimming left V 5 bases short and J 4 bases short, with 9 bases between. The CDR3 extends over 13 amino acids. The germline V gene encodes CDR1 MNHEY and CDR2 SVGAGI. CDR3 sequence (DNA): TGTGCCAGCAGTAACCGACAGGGAAACACCATATATTTT. Its protein is CASSNRQGNTIYF.

The genes are TRBV5-4 and TRBJ1-1; TRBD1 matches 8 bases. CDR3 length: 13 residues. V shed 4 bases, J shed 5 bases, and the junction held 4 bases outside the gene matches. The germline V gene has CDR1 SGHNT and CDR2 YYREEE (reference sequence). CDR3 sequence (DNA): TGTGCCAGCAGCGACGACAGGGGAACTGAAGCTTTCTTT. Its protein is CASSDDRGTEAFF.

V usage is TRBV2 and J usage is TRBJ1-6; 9 nucleotides line up with TRBD1. CDR3 length: 15 residues. Trimming removed 2 bases from V and 8 bases from J; junction bases left unmatched: 4. From germline, CDR1 is SNHLY and CDR2 FYNNEI. This chain's CDR3 is CASSELTGGDSPLHF. CDR3 sequence (DNA): TGTGCCAGCAGTGAACTGACAGGGGGAGATTCACCCCTCCACTTT.

The gene calls are TRBV6-2 or TRBV6-3 and TRBJ1-5, with no clear D. The length of the CDR3 is 15 residues. CDR1 and CDR2 (germline): MNHEY, SVGEGT. The V gene lost 0 bases and the J gene lost 5 bases, with 11 bases spanning the gap. The CDR3 nucleotides read TGTGCCAGCAGTTACTCGACTGGAAGGTATCAGCCCCAGCATTTT. Encoded protein: CASSYSTGRYQPQHF.

The chain employs TRBV6-6 and TRBJ2-3; TRBD2 matches 8 bases. This CDR3 is 16 amino acids long. Trimming removed 2 bases from V and 0 bases from J; junction bases left unmatched: 4. The germline V gene encodes CDR1 MNHNY and CDR2 SVGAGI (reference sequence). CDR3 nucleotides: TGTGCCAGCAGTTACCCGCGGGGGGTTAGCACAGATACGCAGTATTTT. This encodes CASSYPRGVSTDTQYF.

The chain has TRBV18 and TRBJ2-2; 9 bases align to TRBD2. V lost 3 bases, J lost 8 bases, and 16 bases stayed unmatched. The CDR3 length is 18 residues. Germline CDR1 and CDR2: KGHSH and LQKENI. The CDR3 region has the DNA TGTGCCAGCTCACCTAGGCGGCCTAGCGGGGACCAGCCAGGGGAGCTGTTTTTT. As protein: CASSPRRPSGDQPGELFF.